This T cell receptor (beta chain) was observed in a study of shared clonotypes between healthy human individuals (dated by TCRdb to between 2020 and 2021). Concerning the study at large: The cohort comprised a couple of women and three men aged 18 to 49 years. For each donor, CD4 naive and CD4 memory were each run on three plates, CD8 naive on two plates, and CD8 memory on one plate. Blood TCR repertoires of four to six healthy adults were deeply sequenced to estimate repertoire size and the extent of clonotype sharing between individuals. To increase sequencing depth and limit assay-specific biases, TCR repertoire library preparation and sequencing were carried out by different laboratories using diverse techniques. Per donor, leukapheresis produced somewhere between about 0.94 and 9 billion PBMCs.

CD8 naive samples were CD45RO-negative cells positively selected for CCR7, giving a CD45RA+CCR7+ population that excluded TemRA cells. The donors were healthy, HIV-negative adults with no recently reported acute infections or vaccinations. Only Caucasian adults living in Nashville, Tennessee, USA were represented among the donors. Blood was collected by leukapheresis, and PBMCs were isolated by Ficoll-Histopaque density gradient centrifugation and then cryopreserved in liquid nitrogen vapor phase. Analytical flow cytometry was used to check the purity and quantity of each magnetically sorted T cell population. Genomic DNA was isolated from each sorted fraction and quantified by UV absorbance on a Nanodrop 2000c. Results the study describes overall, beyond this receptor: Pairwise subsampling indicated that sequencing depth was expected to affect the degree of clonotype sharing among donors. Clonotypes shared by all four sorted-subset donors showed higher generation probabilities than non-shared clonotypes. The genetic and exposure-history diversity represented was limited by the small number of donors. Sampling was limited to blood, and TCR repertoires in tissue likely differ from TCR repertoires in blood. Across four donors, about 5% of naive CD4, 3% to 3.5% of naive CD8, under 2.5% of memory CD4, and under 0.45% of memory CD8 clonotypes were shared. Even with the large sequencing depth, rarefaction of the sorted-subset datasets indicated that sequencing was incomplete. Estimated clonotype richness was generally larger for naive than for memory subsets.

As for this clone: Its binding antigen is unknown. Base qualities are missing; no much larger clone stands one base away. The sample holds other DNA sequences that translate to the same CDR3.

Using the deep immunoSEQ assay, multiplex PCR amplified TCR CDR3 regions from genomic DNA. Genomic DNA extracted from each cell subset was distributed evenly over all wells of several immunoSEQ 96-well plates, and each plate served as one replicate. For sorted subsets, each replicate PCR was loaded with 150 to 250 ng genomic DNA, equivalent to about 30,000 T cell genomes. Purified libraries were quantified with a Qubit 3.0 fluorometer, sized on a Bioanalyzer 2100, and re-quantified with the KAPA Library Quantification kit. Every immunoSEQ 96-well plate was sequenced on a dedicated single-read 150-cycle Illumina NextSeq 550 flow cell. Concerning the study's data processing: Because only junctional sequences without quality scores were contained in the immunoSEQ output, filtering matching that applied to full-length reads could not be performed. Sequences were annotated with PyIR, a Python wrapper for IgBLAST v1.9, and V/J genes and CDR3 were assigned using IMGT germline references. Reads were filtered out if the reads had weak V/J assignments (E-value above 1e-6), no CDR3, stop codons, out-of-frame junctions, or ambiguous translated residues. V3J clonotypes were defined as sequences sharing an identical inferred V gene, J gene, and CDR3 amino acid sequence. To compute the percentage overlap between repertoires, the number of shared unique clonotypes was divided by the size of the smaller repertoire. RTK rarefaction, the Chao1 estimator, and Recon v2.1 estimates of unobserved clonotypes were used to assess repertoire richness. Generation probabilities were computed with OLGA for all TCRbeta clonotypes obtained by the gDNA method from several donors. Not all clones reach the TCRdb copy of this immuneACCESS table, which keeps in-frame sequences only. Checked studies attribute under half of the gap to unresolved V genes and leave the rest unexplained. V, J and clone size are taken as reported in that table, and D and trimming were inferred from the DNA itself. A total of over 2,000,000 clones appear in this sample, just under 95% of them only once. Around 1.7% of the sample rests with the top ten.

From the germline V gene (reference sequence), CDR1 is LNHDA and CDR2 is SQIVND. From the cysteine through the phenylalanine, the CDR3 covers 14 amino acids. The DNA shown is the 42-base CDR3, in frame from base 1. V drops 5 bases and J drops 7 bases, leaving 15 bases in between. The sequencing input was naive CD8+ T cells from PBMCs. The cell subset or site label for this specimen denotes: CD45RA+CCR7+. The chain employs TRBV19 and TRBJ1-5; the D segment could be TRBD1, given 6 matching bases. The TCR originated in a man aged 18 to 29 in good health. Some clones in this sample may be carry-over from other donors' samples. The CDR3 region has the sequence CASSPRGARQPQHF. In nucleotide form, the sequence is TGTGCCAGTAGTCCGCGGGGGGCACGCCAGCCCCAGCATTTT.